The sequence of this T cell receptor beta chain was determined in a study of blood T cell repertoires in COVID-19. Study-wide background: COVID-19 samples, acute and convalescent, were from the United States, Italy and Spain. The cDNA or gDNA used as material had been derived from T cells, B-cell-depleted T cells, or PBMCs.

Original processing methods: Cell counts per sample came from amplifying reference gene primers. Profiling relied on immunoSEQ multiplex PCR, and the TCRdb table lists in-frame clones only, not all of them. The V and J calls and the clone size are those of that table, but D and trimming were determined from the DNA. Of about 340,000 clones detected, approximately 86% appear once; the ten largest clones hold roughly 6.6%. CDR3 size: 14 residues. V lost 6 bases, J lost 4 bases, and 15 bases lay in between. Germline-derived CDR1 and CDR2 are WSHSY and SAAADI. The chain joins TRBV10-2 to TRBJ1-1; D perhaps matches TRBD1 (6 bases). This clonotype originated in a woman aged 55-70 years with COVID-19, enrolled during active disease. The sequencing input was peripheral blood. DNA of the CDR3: TGCGCCAGCAGCCTACAGGGATTCGGCACTGAAGCTTTCTTT. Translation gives CASSLQGFGTEAFF.